This entry is about one T cell receptor (beta chain). What it recognizes is unknown. This specimen belongs to a study of Ad26.COV2.S vaccination and SARS-CoV-2 variants. Study summary: Doses of Ad26.COV2.S were injected into muscle once or twice, 56 days apart.

Whole-study results and caveats: Vaccine and placebo recipients had comparable breadth of non-spike TCRs.

TCRdb keeps only in-frame clones here, not all; method: immunoSEQ multiplex PCR. The sample includes 200,000 to 250,000 clones, 88% seen only once; the top ten take roughly 10%. The CDR3 contains 11 residues. The germline V gene has CDR1 GTSNPN and CDR2 SVGIG (reference sequence). Treatment specified: around 19 received Ad26.COV2.S at low or high dose, single or two shots; several received placebo; per-sample allocation not given. Sampling took place 63 days after the first vaccine or placebo injection. Sequenced material: peripheral blood, taken in a trial of Ad26.COV2.S vaccine versus placebo. The clonotype comes from a person between 18 and 59 years old who received the Ad26.COV2.S COVID-19 vaccine or a placebo. The V call is TRBV30, the J call TRBJ2-7, with TRBD2 identical over 8 bases. The CDR3: CAAHGGGEQYF. CDR3 bases: TGTGCGGCCCACGGGGGGGGCGAGCAGTACTTC.